A selection of T cell receptor beta chains follows, all from one sample in a study of cytomegalovirus exposure and HLA in healthy donors. The method was immunoSEQ multiplex PCR; TCRdb's version includes in-frame clones alone and lacks a portion of them. The table has about 160,000 clones, about 90% seen once. Sequencing was carried out using PBMCs. The origin of the receptors is a woman aged 25 to 39 in good health and CMV-seronegative. Both conserved end residues are trimmed from each CDR3.

TRBV30	TRBJ2-2	AWGLTTGELF
TRBV7-2	TRBJ1-2	ASSGRDRGLWGGYT
TRBV7-9	TRBJ2-5	ASSLGPGTETQY
TRBV30	TRBJ2-5	AWSSGSRETQY
TRBV25-1	TRBJ2-7	ASSPGTGSSYEQY
TRBV27	TRBJ1-6	ASSLSRQGLSSYNSPLH
TRBV6-5	TRBJ1-5	ASSYSYEEQPQH
TRBV5-4	TRBJ2-2	ASSSIVVGELF
TRBV10-3	TRBJ1-2	AISESPGGDYGYT
TRBV7-6	TRBJ1-2	ASSPHPGPNYGYT
TRBV6-1	TRBJ2-1	ASRRGAYNEQF
TRBV9	TRBJ2-2	ASSVGAAANTGELF
TRBV28	TRBJ2-3	ASSSNEQGTDTQY
TRBV6-6	TRBJ1-4	ASSYFRGAEKLF
TRBV28	TRBJ2-7	ASSSPGRNAYEQY
TRBV27	TRBJ2-5	ASSFEGRVWETQY
TRBV27	TRBJ2-5	ASSHGQNWETQY
TRBV28	TRBJ2-7	ASMLGGQGSYEQY
TRBV6-6	TRBJ1-1	ASFWTGLENTEAF
TRBV9	TRBJ2-6	ASSTLSGGHFAGANVLT
TRBV27	TRBJ2-1	ASSLSPLAGLNEQF
TRBV2	TRBJ2-7	ASSHLASSYEQY
TRBV7-9	TRBJ2-3	ASRGGGTPDTQY
TRBV5-1	TRBJ2-2	ASSLAGGTNTGELF
TRBV4-2	TRBJ2-7	ASSQVDRAGYEQY